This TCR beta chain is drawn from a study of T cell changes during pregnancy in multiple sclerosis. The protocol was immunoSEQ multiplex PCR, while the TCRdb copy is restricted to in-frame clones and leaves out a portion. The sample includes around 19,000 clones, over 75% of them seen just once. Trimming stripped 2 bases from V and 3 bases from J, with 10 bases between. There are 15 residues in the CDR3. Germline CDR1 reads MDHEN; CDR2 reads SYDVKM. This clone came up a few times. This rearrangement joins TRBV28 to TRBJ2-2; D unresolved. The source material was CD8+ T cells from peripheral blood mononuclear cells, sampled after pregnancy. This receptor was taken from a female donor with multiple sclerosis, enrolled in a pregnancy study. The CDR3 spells CASSLGGRDTGELFF. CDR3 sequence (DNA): TGTGCCAGCAGTTTAGGCGGTCGGGACACCGGGGAGCTGTTTTTT.